These 19 T cell receptor beta chains came from one sample sequenced in a study of CD8 T cells in Susac syndrome. Random hexamers were used to reverse transcribe an amount of roughly 0.5 to 1 ug RNA. Using its own MiXCR run on the immunoSEQ multiplex PCR reads, TCRdb lists one record per CDR3 protein. The data hold about 110,000 distinct CDR3 sequences, with roughly 95% observed a single time. Sequenced input: CD8+ T cells from PBMCs. These receptors all come from a human donor with Susac syndrome.

This rearrangement joins TRBV6-5 to TRBJ1-2, with 8 bases identical to TRBD1. The ends lost 4 bases at V and 4 bases at J; junction bases unmatched: 11. This CDR3 region has 16 residues. Germline V lookup: CDR1 MNHEY, CDR2 SVGAGI. DNA for the CDR3: TGTGCCAGCAGTTTCACCACAGGGGGACTGGGCTATGGCTACACCTTC. Its translation is CASSFTTGGLGYGYTF.

The J gene is TRBJ2-7, the V gene TRBV5-4, with a weak D call TRBD1 (5 bases). The length of the CDR3 is 13 residues. Germline V gene data show CDR1 as SGHNT and CDR2 as YYREEE (reference sequence). V was clipped by 1 base and J by 2 bases, with 7 bases between them. The CDR3 DNA follows: TGTGCCAGCAGCTTGACAGGTACCTACGAGCAGTACTTC. It is translated as CASSLTGTYEQYF.

The genes are TRBV19 and TRBJ2-1; no firm D call. Trimming removed 4 bases at V and 10 bases at J, with 8 bases between. Germline lookup yields CDR1 LNHDA and CDR2 SQIVND (reference sequence). The CDR3 covers 11 residues. CDR3 sequence reads: CASSSGPEQFF. CDR3 DNA: TGTGCCAGTAGTAGCGGACCAGAGCAGTTCTTC.

J is TRBJ2-5 and V is TRBV7-9; 7 bases map to TRBD1. The V gene end was trimmed by 1 base and the J gene end by 7 bases; junction bases not matched to a gene: 3. The CDR3 runs to 13 residues. CDR1 is SEHNR, CDR2 FQNEAQ, per germline (reference sequence). The CDR3 coding sequence is TGTGCCAGCAGCTTAGGGGGACAGCGGACCCAGTACTTC. Amino acids: CASSLGGQRTQYF.

The V call is TRBV20-1, the J call TRBJ2-1; tentatively, D is TRBD2 (6 bases). Germline assignment: CDR1 DFQATT and CDR2 SNEGSKA (reference sequence). The CDR3 has 16 residues. V was pared by 5 bases and J by 6 bases, with 23 bases between. The CDR3: CSAGPRDSARGNEQFF. The CDR3 region has the DNA TGCAGTGCTGGACCCCGGGACTCCGCCCGGGGCAATGAGCAGTTCTTC.

This chain connects TRBV5-1 to TRBJ2-1, with D tentatively TRBD1 (5 bases). CDR3 length: 16 amino acids. V was pared by 7 bases and J by 2 bases, with 19 bases between. CDR1 and CDR2 (germline): SGHRS, YFSETQ. The CDR3 region is CASAFRRQSTYNEQFF. In nucleotides, the CDR3 is TGCGCCAGCGCTTTCCGCCGACAGTCCACCTACAATGAGCAGTTCTTC.

This rearrangement joins TRBV2 to TRBJ2-3, with a tentative D call TRBD1 (6 bases). The CDR3 is 13 amino acids. Germline V CDR1 and CDR2: SNHLY, FYNNEI. V shed 6 bases and J shed 2 bases, with 9 bases lying between them. CDR3 DNA sequence: TGTGCCAGCAGGGGACACCCCACAGATACGCAGTATTTT. Amino acid sequence: CASRGHPTDTQYF. The variable domain in full, with the rest retrieved from reference TRBV2 and TRBJ2-3, is EPEVTQTPSHQVTQMGQEVILRCVPISNHLYFYWYRQILGQKVEFLVSFYNNEISEKSEIFDDQFSVERPDGSNFTLKIRSTKLEDSAMYFCASRGHPTDTQYFGPGTRLTVL.

V gene TRBV20-1 combines with J gene TRBJ1-4; maybe TRBD1 (5 bases). Germline lookup yields CDR1 DFQATT and CDR2 SNEGSKA (reference sequence). The CDR3 is made up of 16 amino acids. Trimming shortened V by 0 bases and J by 3 bases, and 14 bases separated the two germline ends. This chain's CDR3 is CSARDQGRDPNEKLFF. The CDR3 DNA sequence: TGCAGTGCTAGAGATCAGGGCAGGGACCCTAATGAAAAACTGTTTTTT.

Written as DNA, the CDR3 is TGTGCCAGCAGCTTAAACGCGGACAGGTGGAATTCACCCCTCCACTTT. This sequence encodes CASSLNADRWNSPLHF. The J gene is TRBJ1-6, the V gene TRBV7-3; TRBD1 matches at 7 bases. Unmatched junction bases numbered 7, after V lost 1 base and J lost 7 bases. The germline gives CDR1 SGHTA, CDR2 FQGTGA. The CDR3 contains 16 residues.

J is TRBJ2-7 and V is TRBV7-6; 13 bases agree with TRBD2. This CDR3 has 16 residues. Germline values: CDR1 SGHVS, CDR2 FNYEAQ. Losses at the gene ends were 5 bases for V and 2 bases for J; bases not matched to a gene: 6. In DNA form, the CDR3 reads TGTGCCAGCAGCCCTATGACTAGCGGGGGGCCCTACGAGCAGTACTTC. It is translated as CASSPMTSGGPYEQYF.

This sequence joins TRBV29-1 and TRBJ2-1; 9 nucleotides line up with TRBD2. V lost 4 bases and J lost 7; bases outside the gene matches: 8. The V gene's germline CDR1 is SQVTM and CDR2 ANQGSEA. The CDR3 totals 14 residues. Written as DNA, the CDR3 is TGCAGCGTTGCCTTAGCGGGGGAGGGGAATGAGCAGTTCTTC. It translates to CSVALAGEGNEQFF.

The rearrangement uses TRBV27 and TRBJ2-1; 8 bases agree with TRBD2. There are 15 residues in the CDR3. Germline CDR1 MNHEY, CDR2 SMNVEV (reference sequence). Losses at the gene ends were 5 bases for V and 8 bases for J; bases not matched to a gene: 11. CDR3 nucleotide sequence: TGTGCCAGCAGTCCGGGACTAGGAGGAGGCGATGAGCAGTTCTTC. Residues: CASSPGLGGGDEQFF.

This clonotype was counted a single time. The chain carries TRBV20-1 and TRBJ2-7, with D tentatively TRBD2 (5 bases). Germline lookup yields CDR1 DFQATT and CDR2 SNEGSKA (reference sequence). This CDR3 comprises 16 residues. Trimming left V 0 bases short and J 3 bases short, with 18 bases between. CDR3 DNA: TGCAGTGCTAGAGATCAGGACTTGATCGGCAACTACGAGCAGTACTTC. It translates to CSARDQDLIGNYEQYF.

J is TRBJ1-1 and V is TRBV27, with 7 bases identical to TRBD1. The germline V gene encodes CDR1 MNHEY and CDR2 SMNVEV (reference sequence). Losses at the gene ends were 1 base for V and 1 base for J; bases not matched to a gene: 3. The CDR3 extends over 15 amino acids. The CDR3 loop is CASSLWGDRNTEAFF. DNA for the CDR3: TGTGCCAGCAGTTTATGGGGGGACAGGAACACTGAAGCTTTCTTT.

The chain links TRBV6-5 to TRBJ2-2; 15 nucleotides align to TRBD2. Germline V CDR1 and CDR2: MNHEY, SVGAGI. This CDR3 is built from 16 residues. Germline trimming cut 2 bases from V and 6 bases from J; bases unmatched to any gene: 1. For the CDR3, the DNA is TGTGCCAGCAGTTACGGACTAGCGGGGGGGCCCGGGGAGCTGTTTTTT. Translated: CASSYGLAGGPGELFF.

This chain joins TRBV5-1 and TRBJ1-2; D unclear. The V and J ends lost 1 base and 7 bases respectively, with 11 bases between them. This CDR3 region has 13 residues. Germline CDR1 and CDR2: SGHRS and YFSETQ. CDR3 coding DNA: TGCGCCAGCAGCTTGAATGCGGGAGCTGGCTACACCTTC. It encodes CASSLNAGAGYTF. Variable domain in full (rest from reference TRBV5-1 and TRBJ1-2): KAGVTQTPRYLIKTRGQQVTLSCSPISGHRSVSWYQQTPGQGLQFLFEYFSETQRNKGNFPGRFSGRQFSNSRSEMNVSTLELGDSALYLCASSLNAGAGYTFGSGTRLTVV.

This chain links TRBV14 with TRBJ2-5; D ambiguous. Trimming took 0 bases from V and 5 from J, leaving 10 bases between them. CDR1 and CDR2 (germline): SGHDN, FVKESK. CDR3 length: 14 residues. The CDR3 is CASSQEGSFETQYF. The CDR3 DNA follows: TGTGCCAGCAGCCAAGAGGGCAGTTTTGAGACCCAGTACTTC.

The rearrangement uses TRBV28 and TRBJ2-1; D not resolved. V lost 8 bases, J lost 9 bases, and 20 bases lay in between. Germline V CDR1 and CDR2: MDHEN, SYDVKM. This CDR3 region has 14 residues. CDR3 region: CASRPRVGQTEQFF. The CDR3 DNA is TGTGCCAGCCGACCTAGGGTGGGTCAGACTGAGCAGTTCTTC.

The genes are TRBV29-1 and TRBJ2-7, with a weak D call TRBD1 (6 bases). Germline CDR1 SQVTM, CDR2 ANQGSEA. This CDR3 spans 12 amino acids. V dropped 7 bases and J dropped 2 bases, with 12 bases sitting between them. In nucleotides, the CDR3 is TGCAGCGCACGGACAGTTACCTACGAGCAGTACTTC. This codes for CSARTVTYEQYF.